This T cell receptor (beta chain) was found in a study of neurological immune-mediated disorders. V shed 3 bases and J shed 5 bases, with 16 bases lying between them. Looked up from germline, CDR1 is MDHEN and CDR2 is SYDVKM. CDR3 length: 15 amino acids. In TCRdb, the 5' RACE reads were re-called with MiXCR into one record per CDR3 protein. The sample contains over 60,000 distinct CDR3 sequences, around 5.2% of which appear only once. Sequenced: PBMCs. The receptor was isolated from a woman in her 30s with multiple sclerosis. This rearrangement joins TRBV28 to TRBJ2-5; D not resolved. This CDR3 reads CASSFRLSRRETQYF. The CDR3 DNA reads TGTGCCAGCAGTTTCCGACTGTCTAGGCGGGAGACCCAGTACTTC.